The present entry profiles one TCR beta chain with its context. The data stem from a study of cytomegalovirus exposure and HLA in healthy donors. A multiplex PCR was run with 60 Vbeta primers and 13 Jbeta primers. Sequenced by immunoSEQ multiplex PCR; TCRdb stores in-frame clones only, minus some. Of 150,000 or so clones detected, approximately 84% appear once; the ten largest clones hold 0.95% to 1.3%. The CDR3 extends over 14 amino acids. With 1 base removed from V and 2 bases from J, the gap between germline ends came to 8 bases. CDR1 and CDR2 from the germline V gene are SGHVS and FNYEAQ. The clonotype comes from a man aged 25 to 45 in good health and CMV-seronegative. Sequencing was performed on PBMCs. The J gene is TRBJ2-5, the V gene TRBV7-6; D unclear. CDR3 bases: TGTGCCAGCAGCTTAGGTATAAAACAAGAGACCCAGTACTTC. Protein sequence: CASSLGIKQETQYF.